In this sample, the clone carrying this TCR beta chain turned up a few times. Its target is not known. Using RNA transcripts, the TCR beta CDR3 regions were amplified. Amplification began with first-round RT-PCR using HTBI primers, then second-round multiplex PCR was performed. From the multiplex PCR reads, TCRdb called clonotypes with MiXCR, one entry per CDR3 protein. The profile shows some 520,000 distinct CDR3 sequences, around 15% of them singletons. The source of the sample is a study of Graves' ophthalmopathy and Graves' hyperthyroidism. Whole-study results and caveats: Blood also carried most expanded thyroid clonotypes exceeding 0.001 frequency.

CDR3 length: 15 amino acids. The germline gives CDR1 SGHAT, CDR2 FQNNGV. V gave up 1 base and J gave up 4 bases; unmatched junction bases: 3. Diagnostic conclusions were grounded in clinical symptoms, serum thyroxine, TRAb, thyroid ultrasound and orbital computed tomography. The sequenced material came from blood. The receptor's source is a woman in her twenties or thirties with Graves' ophthalmopathy. The rearrangement joins TRBV11-2 to TRBJ2-7; TRBD2 matches at 11 bases. The CDR3 DNA sequence: TGTGCCAGCAGCTTAGGTCGGACTAGCGGGTACGAGCAGTACTTC. Amino acid sequence: CASSLGRTSGYEQYF.